These 32 T cell receptor beta chains came from one sample sequenced in a study of CD8 T cells in ankylosing spondylitis. TCRdb passed the 5' RACE reads through MiXCR, listing each CDR3 protein once. The sample lists 150,000 to 200,000 distinct CDR3 sequences; approximately 18% were seen once. The sample taken for sequencing was blood, either unsorted or a sorted T cell fraction (not recorded which). The receptors come from a male donor under 30 with ankylosing spondylitis or in good health (not recorded which).

The chain couples TRBV29-1 to TRBJ2-5, with D possibly TRBD1 on 5 matching bases. In germline, CDR1 is SQVTM, CDR2 ANQGSEA. The CDR3 loop spans 13 amino acids. The ends were cut back, 4 bases at V and 4 bases at J, with 13 bases in the middle. In DNA form, the CDR3 reads TGCAGCGTTGGACAGTTGATGGGAGAGACCCAGTACTTC. Translating gives CSVGQLMGETQYF.

This clonotype was detected many times. The V and J genes are TRBV10-3 and TRBJ2-1; 7 bases line up with TRBD1. The CDR3 is 13 residues long. Germline V gene data show CDR1 as ENHRY and CDR2 as SYGVKD. J was trimmed by 7 bases and V by 6 bases; bases with no gene match: 6. The CDR3 coding sequence is TGTGCCATCAGCCTAGACAGGGATAATGAGCAGTTCTTC. It codes for CAISLDRDNEQFF.

This clonotype was seen many times. The V and J genes are TRBV20-1 and TRBJ2-1; TRBD1 aligns across 10 bases. Trimming removed 3 bases from V and 4 bases from J; junction bases left unmatched: 9. This CDR3 contains 16 residues. Germline V CDR1 and CDR2: DFQATT, SNEGSKA (reference sequence). CDR3 region: CSASPQGTGEYNEQFF. As DNA, the CDR3 is TGCAGTGCTAGCCCCCAAGGGACAGGGGAATACAATGAGCAGTTCTTC.

This clonotype was observed many times. The V and J genes are TRBV12-3 or TRBV12-4 and TRBJ2-2; 10 bases match TRBD2. CDR3 length equals 16 residues. With 3 bases clipped from V and 7 bases from J, the junction kept 8 bases outside the gene matches. The CDR3 sequence is CASSLIRLAGVGELFF. In DNA form, the CDR3 reads TGTGCCAGCAGTTTGATAAGGCTAGCGGGAGTCGGGGAGCTGTTTTTT.

This clonotype was recorded at least ten times. The chain links TRBV7-2 to TRBJ1-2, with D possibly matching TRBD1 (6 bases). The V and J ends lost 5 bases and 2 bases respectively, with 12 bases between them. The CDR3 length is 14 residues. Per the germline V gene, CDR1 is SGHTA and CDR2 is FQGNSA. This chain's CDR3 is CASSTSGGNYGYTF. CDR3 nucleotides: TGTGCCAGCAGCACATCCGGGGGCAACTATGGCTACACCTTC.

Many counts were recorded for this clonotype. This chain joins TRBV6-5 and TRBJ2-5, with 11 bases matching TRBD2. Per the germline V gene, CDR1 is MNHEY and CDR2 is SVGAGI. V shed 4 bases, J shed 0 bases, and the junction held 10 bases outside the gene matches. This CDR3 comprises 18 residues. As DNA, the CDR3 is TGTGCCAGCAGTTCCCTTACTCGACTAGCGGGGAACCAAGAGACCCAGTACTTC. Protein sequence: CASSSLTRLAGNQETQYF.

This clonotype was recorded many times. This chain links TRBV4-2 with TRBJ2-1; D is perhaps TRBD1 (6 bases). V lost 3 bases, J lost 4 bases, and 16 bases lay in between. Germline V gene data show CDR1 as LGHNA and CDR2 as YNFKEQ. The CDR3 is 16 amino acids. CDR3 residues: CASSHEVAGAYNEQFF. DNA for the CDR3: TGTGCCAGCAGCCATGAGGTCGCAGGGGCTTACAATGAGCAGTTCTTC.

At least ten counts were recorded for this clonotype. This chain connects TRBV20-1 to TRBJ2-3; no reliable D call. This CDR3 region has 15 residues. Germline CDR1 is DFQATT and CDR2 is SNEGSKA (reference sequence). V lost 3 bases, J lost 2 bases, and 15 bases lay in between. CDR3 in amino acids: CSASSLADHTDTQYF. The DNA of the CDR3 is TGCAGTGCTAGTTCCTTGGCGGACCACACAGATACGCAGTATTTT.

Ten or more counts support this clonotype. The chain carries TRBV7-9 and TRBJ2-7, with TRBD2 matching over 12 bases. Germline V lookup: CDR1 SEHNR, CDR2 FQNEAQ (reference sequence). With V trimmed by 3 bases and J by 2 bases, 8 bases remained unmatched. The CDR3 contains 17 residues. The CDR3: CASSFVLAGGRPYEQYV. The CDR3 region has the DNA TGTGCCAGCAGCTTTGTACTAGCGGGAGGCCGACCCTACGAGCAGTACGTC.

There are many counts of this clonotype. V and J are TRBV7-9 and TRBJ2-7; D gene uncertain. This CDR3 is 12 amino acids long. Germline V gene sequence: CDR1 SEHNR, CDR2 FQNEAQ (reference sequence). The germline V and J ends were trimmed by 7 bases and 2 bases, with 9 bases remaining between them. CDR3 DNA: TGTGCCAGCATCCAGCGAGCCTACGAGCAGTACGTC. This translates into CASIQRAYEQYV.

This clonotype was seen repeatedly, ten times or more. The rearrangement links TRBV25-1 to TRBJ1-5, with unresolved D. V was cut by 6 bases and J by 7 bases, with 13 bases left in between. CDR1 and CDR2 (germline): MGHDK, SYGVNS. This CDR3 region has 13 residues. CDR3 DNA: TGTGCCAGCAGGATGCGGACGTACCAGCCCCAGCATTTT. It specifies CASRMRTYQPQHF.

The table lists this clonotype with many counts. This rearrangement joins TRBV20-1 to TRBJ1-4; 9 positions match TRBD1. J gave up 1 base and V 2 bases, and 2 bases lay outside the gene matches. CDR3 length: 15 amino acids. Germline CDR1 is DFQATT and CDR2 is SNEGSKA (reference sequence). CDR3 loop: CSARRTGVTNEKLFF. The CDR3 nucleotides are TGCAGTGCTAGACGGACAGGGGTAACTAATGAAAAACTGTTTTTT.

This clonotype has more than one count but fewer than ten. The V and J genes are TRBV29-1 and TRBJ2-1; D is unclear. CDR3 length: 13 amino acids. The germline V gene encodes CDR1 SQVTM and CDR2 ANQGSEA. Trimming took 4 bases from V and 1 from J, leaving 8 bases between them. As DNA, the CDR3 is TGCAGCGTTGGTGGGCTGTCCTACAATGAGCAGTTCTTC. It codes for CSVGGLSYNEQFF.

CDR3 nucleotides: TGTGCCAGCAGCTTTAGCACACAGCCGCCCTCCTACGAGCAGTACGTC. It yields the protein CASSFSTQPPSYEQYV. The chain employs TRBV7-8 and TRBJ2-7; no clear D gene. Trimming removed 3 bases from V and 0 bases from J, with 15 bases in between. The V gene's germline CDR1 is SGHVS and CDR2 FQNEAQ. The CDR3 runs 16 residues.

There are a few counts of this clonotype. This chain connects TRBV3-1 to TRBJ2-1; D remains ambiguous. The germline CDR1 and CDR2 sequences are LGHDT and YNNKEL (reference sequence). The CDR3 spans 12 residues. The germline V and J ends were trimmed by 1 base and 10 bases, with 8 bases remaining between them. CDR3 residues: CASSQGSLEQFF. The DNA of the CDR3 is TGTGCCAGCAGCCAAGGTTCTTTAGAGCAGTTCTTC.

The rearrangement joins TRBV18 to TRBJ2-1, with 7 bases fitting TRBD2. In germline, CDR1 is KGHSH, CDR2 LQKENI. CDR3 size: 15 residues. The ends lost 2 bases at V and 6 bases at J; junction bases unmatched: 7. The CDR3: CASSPSREARNEQFF. Written as DNA, the CDR3 is TGTGCCAGCTCACCAAGTCGGGAGGCCCGCAATGAGCAGTTCTTC. Supplemented by reference TRBV18 and TRBJ2-1, the full variable domain reads NAGVMQNPRHLVRRRGQEARLRCSPMKGHSHVYWYRQLPEEGLKFMVYLQKENIIDESGMPKERFSAEFPKEGPSILRIQQVVRGDSAAYFCASSPSREARNEQFFGPGTRLTVL.

This clonotype came up many times. V is TRBV5-1 and J is TRBJ2-1; possibly TRBD1 or TRBD2 for D (6 bases each). From germline, CDR1 is SGHRS and CDR2 YFSETQ. V lost 1 base and J 0 bases, leaving 8 bases between the germline ends. The length of the CDR3 is 15 residues. This chain's CDR3 is CASSLRGDSYNEQFF. As DNA, the CDR3 is TGCGCCAGCAGCTTGAGGGGGGACTCCTACAATGAGCAGTTCTTC.

This clonotype showed up many times. The chain recombines TRBV24-1 with TRBJ2-1; D may be TRBD1 (6 bases). The CDR3 consists of 15 residues. Germline V CDR1 and CDR2: KGHDR, SFDVKD. V was trimmed by 5 bases and J by 7 bases, leaving 17 bases between them. For the CDR3, the DNA is TGTGCCACCAGTGCCCTTGGACAGCCAAATAATGAGCAGTTCTTC. Translation gives CATSALGQPNNEQFF.

This clonotype was detected ten times or more. The chain employs TRBV4-1 and TRBJ2-1; TRBD2 aligns across 10 bases. V shed 5 bases and J 3 bases; nucleotides not matched to a gene: 4. CDR1 is MGHRA and CDR2 is YSYEKL in the germline V gene. The CDR3 has 15 amino acids. For the CDR3, the DNA is TGCGCCAGCAGCGAAGGACTAGCGGTCTACAATGAGCAGTTCTTC. Encoded protein: CASSEGLAVYNEQFF.

This clonotype was counted many times. This chain uses TRBV6-6 with TRBJ2-2; D not certain. The germline V gene has CDR1 MNHNY and CDR2 SVGAGI (reference sequence). The germline V and J ends were trimmed by 0 bases and 7 bases, with 3 bases remaining between them. The CDR3 loop spans 12 amino acids. CDR3 protein: CASSYSFGELFF. CDR3 sequence (DNA): TGTGCCAGCAGTTACTCGTTCGGGGAGCTGTTTTTT.

At least ten counts were recorded for this clonotype. This chain uses TRBV12-3 or TRBV12-4 with TRBJ2-1; 8 bases align to TRBD1. This CDR3 has 15 residues. The trim removed 5 bases at V and 7 bases at J, leaving 10 bases unmatched. In DNA form, the CDR3 reads TGTGCCAGCAGTCCCTTCGGACAGGGAAGGAATGAGCAGTTCTTC. It codes for CASSPFGQGRNEQFF.

This clonotype turned up a few times. The chain couples TRBV27 to TRBJ2-1, with 10 bases identical to TRBD2. This CDR3 has 13 amino acids. The trim removed 6 bases at V and 10 bases at J, leaving 6 bases unmatched. Germline V CDR1 and CDR2: MNHEY, SMNVEV (reference sequence). The CDR3 nucleotides read TGTGCCAGCAGGCTAGCGGGAGCACGAGAGCAGTTCTTC. It is translated as CASRLAGAREQFF.

This clonotype was seen ten or more times. The V and J genes are TRBV9 and TRBJ2-3; D is unresolved. Trimming removed 0 bases from V and 6 bases from J, with 14 bases in between. Germline CDR1 is SGDLS and CDR2 is YYNGEE. This CDR3 has 15 amino acids. The CDR3 nucleotides are TGTGCCAGCAGCGTAGGAATCTCAAATGGGGATACGCAGTATTTT. This codes for CASSVGISNGDTQYF.

V and J are TRBV30 and TRBJ1-6; TRBD1 matches 9 bases. This CDR3 comprises 15 residues. The V and J ends lost 3 bases and 6 bases, in that order; junction bases with no gene match: 6. Germline loops: CDR1 GTSNPN, CDR2 SVGIG (reference sequence). The CDR3 DNA sequence: TGTGCCTGGAGCTTGCGACAGGGGGGTAATTCACCCCTCCACTTT. It yields the protein CAWSLRQGGNSPLHF.

There are many counts of this clonotype. The V call is TRBV7-8, the J call TRBJ2-5; D gene unclear. V was trimmed by 6 bases and J by 1 base, leaving 12 bases between them. CDR1 and CDR2 from the germline V gene are SGHVS and FQNEAQ. The CDR3 totals 14 residues. CDR3 amino acids: CASSPIGFQETQYF. The CDR3 coding sequence is TGTGCCAGCAGTCCTATTGGGTTCCAAGAGACCCAGTACTTC. The full variable domain, with the rest looked up from reference TRBV7-8 and TRBJ2-5, is GAGVSQSPRYKVAKRGQDVALRCDPISGHVSLFWYQQALGQGPEFLTYFQNEAQLDKSGLPSDRFFAERPEGSVSTLKIQRTQQEDSAVYLCASSPIGFQETQYFGPGTRLLVL.

This clonotype was seen many times. The rearrangement links TRBV28 to TRBJ1-5, with no clear D. Trimming stripped 9 bases from V and 1 base from J, with 10 bases between. Germline values: CDR1 MDHEN, CDR2 SYDVKM. This CDR3 is 13 amino acids long. Here the CDR3 DNA reads TGTGCCAGTGGTAGAGACAGCAATCAGCCCCAGCATTTT. Amino acid sequence: CASGRDSNQPQHF.

CDR3 bases: TGTGCCAGCAGTTTAGTACTAGCGGGTAACAGGCGCAATGAGCAGTTCTTC. It translates to CASSLVLAGNRRNEQFF. This sequence joins TRBV27 and TRBJ2-1; 9 bases are a match to TRBD2. Germline V gene lookup returns CDR1 MNHEY and CDR2 SMNVEV (reference sequence). Trimming at V came to 2 bases and at J to 6 bases, leaving 11 bases not matched to a gene. CDR3 size: 17 residues.

In this sample, this clonotype turned up many times. The V and J genes are TRBV6-2 or TRBV6-3 and TRBJ1-1; TRBD1 might be the D (5 bases). V dropped 4 bases and J dropped 8 bases, with 11 bases sitting between them. CDR3 length: 12 residues. Germline V gene data show CDR1 as MNHEY and CDR2 as SVGEGT. This CDR3 reads CASSLSRTEAFF. The CDR3 nucleotides read TGTGCCAGCAGTTTGTCGCGGACAGAAGCTTTCTTT.

This clonotype was observed at least ten times. V is TRBV27 and J is TRBJ2-1; the match to TRBD2 covers 7 bases. The CDR3 has 16 residues. Germline V gene lookup returns CDR1 MNHEY and CDR2 SMNVEV (reference sequence). The V gene end was trimmed by 2 bases and the J gene end by 2 bases; junction bases not matched to a gene: 6. The CDR3 loop reads CASSLRLAETYNEQFF. As DNA, the CDR3 is TGTGCCAGCAGTTTACGGCTAGCGGAAACCTACAATGAGCAGTTCTTC.

This clonotype was detected ten times or more. The CDR3 region is CASSLFAGFNTEAFF. CDR3 coding DNA: TGTGCCAGCAGCTTGTTCGCAGGATTCAACACTGAAGCTTTCTTT. This chain uses TRBV5-4 with TRBJ1-1; D ambiguous. The ends were cut back, 1 base at V and 2 bases at J, with 12 bases in the middle. CDR1 is SGHNT and CDR2 is YYREEE in the germline V gene (reference sequence). CDR3 size: 15 residues.

This clonotype was found many times. The chain is built from TRBV4-3 and TRBJ2-2; no firm D call. CDR1 LGHNA and CDR2 YSLEER come from the germline V gene. The germline V and J ends were trimmed by 4 bases and 6 bases, with 9 bases remaining between them. This CDR3 is built from 13 residues. The CDR3 sequence: CASSPALPGELFF. Here the CDR3 DNA reads TGCGCCAGCAGCCCAGCCTTGCCCGGGGAGCTGTTTTTT.

In this sample, this clonotype turned up many times. CDR3 nucleotide sequence: TGTGCCAGCAGCCTCCGACAGGGACCCTACGAGCAGTACGTC. Its translation: CASSLRQGPYEQYV. The chain uses TRBV7-8 and TRBJ2-7; the match to TRBD1 covers 7 bases. The germline V gene has CDR1 SGHVS and CDR2 FQNEAQ. The CDR3 consists of 14 residues. With V trimmed by 5 bases and J by 2 bases, 6 bases remained unmatched.